This is a list of T cell receptor beta chains from one sample in a study of blood T cell repertoires in COVID-19. Libraries were prepared by immunoSEQ multiplex PCR; TCRdb keeps only in-frame clonotypes and omits some of them. This sample has about 300,000 clones; around 83% occur once, and the top ten carry 1.2%. The specimen sequenced was peripheral blood. Source of these receptors: a woman in her forties or fifties with acute or convalescent COVID-19. Both conserved end residues are part of each CDR3. Each record gives: V gene, clone size, D gene, J gene, CDR3 protein, CDR3 DNA. The D gene is left open where the match is weak. For some rows the clone size is stated as once, few or many, or as a class when expanded; others skip it.

TRBV5-1,.,TRBD1,TRBJ1-3,CASSWTGGQTFTGNTIYF,TGCGCCAGCAGCTGGACAGGGGGCCAAACCTTCACTGGAAACACCATATATTTT
TRBV24-1,.,TRBD1,TRBJ1-4,CATSASDRAGEKLFF,TGTGCCACCAGTGCCTCGGACAGGGCTGGTGAAAAACTGTTTTTT
TRBV25-1,.,TRBD2,TRBJ2-5,CASSELGTSGGDGTQYF,TGTGCCAGCAGTGAATTGGGGACTAGCGGGGGGGACGGGACCCAGTACTTC
TRBV12-3/TRBV12-4,.,.,TRBJ1-3,CASSLLGTIYF,TGTGCCAGCAGTCTCCTCGGCACCATATATTTT
TRBV3-1/TRBV3-2,.,.,TRBJ1-1,CASSQETANTEAFF,TGTGCCAGCAGCCAAGAAACAGCTAACACTGAAGCTTTCTTT
TRBV7-8,once,TRBD2,TRBJ2-1,CASSHSGGEQFF,TGTGCCAGCAGCCACTCGGGAGGCGAGCAGTTCTTC
TRBV7-9,.,.,TRBJ1-2,CASSLGGQANYGYTF,TGTGCCAGCAGCTTAGGAGGACAAGCTAACTATGGCTACACCTTC
TRBV3-1/TRBV3-2,.,TRBD2,TRBJ2-3,CASSLRAAGGTPRGDTQYF,TGTGCCAGCAGCCTGCGGGCAGCGGGGGGGACCCCCCGGGGAGATACGCAGTATTTT
TRBV30,.,.,TRBJ1-1,CAWSGTGNTEAFF,TGTGCCTGGAGCGGAACAGGGAACACTGAAGCTTTCTTT
TRBV9,.,TRBD2,TRBJ2-1,CASSVTSGSLDEQFF,TGTGCCAGCAGCGTGACTAGCGGGAGTTTGGATGAGCAGTTCTTC
TRBV19,.,.,TRBJ2-7,CASSIDYSYEQYF,TGTGCCAGTAGTATTGACTATTCCTACGAGCAGTACTTC
TRBV2,.,TRBD1,TRBJ1-1,CASTGQTNTEAFF,TGTGCCAGCACGGGACAGACGAACACTGAAGCTTTCTTT
TRBV4-1,.,TRBD1,TRBJ2-5,CASSDWGQGFQETQYF,TGCGCCAGCAGTGACTGGGGACAGGGGTTCCAAGAGACCCAGTACTTC
TRBV7-2,.,TRBD2,TRBJ2-5,CASSPRTSGRETQYF,TGTGCCAGCAGCCCAAGGACTAGCGGGCGAGAGACCCAGTACTTC
TRBV20-1,.,TRBD1,TRBJ1-1,CSAGGQPEAFF,TGCAGTGCTGGGGGACAGCCTGAAGCTTTCTTT
TRBV30,.,TRBD1,TRBJ1-5,CAWSAGGGGNQPQHF,TGTGCCTGGAGTGCCGGAGGGGGCGGCAATCAGCCCCAGCATTTT
TRBV19,.,TRBD1,TRBJ1-2,CASSDFGQGLYGYTF,TGTGCCAGTAGCGACTTTGGACAGGGACTCTATGGCTACACCTTC
TRBV9,.,TRBD2,TRBJ2-7,CASSPGLAGAYEQYF,TGTGCCAGCAGCCCGGGACTAGCGGGGGCCTACGAGCAGTACTTC
TRBV25-1,once,.,TRBJ1-1,CASSEYAGYKAFF,TGTGCCAGCAGTGAATATGCGGGATACAAGGCTTTCTTT
TRBV2,.,.,TRBJ1-1,CASSESHRTEAFF,TGTGCCAGCAGTGAAAGCCACCGCACTGAAGCTTTCTTT
TRBV9,.,TRBD2,TRBJ2-3,CASSVATPSGTFAYTDTQYF,TGTGCCAGCAGCGTAGCTACCCCTAGCGGGACCTTCGCCTACACAGATACGCAGTATTTT
TRBV19,.,.,TRBJ1-1,CASSMVGFRGSNTEAFF,TGTGCCAGTAGTATGGTCGGGTTCAGAGGGTCGAACACTGAAGCTTTCTTT
TRBV7-2,.,.,TRBJ2-5,CASSSQASQETQYF,TGTGCCAGCAGCTCACAGGCAAGCCAAGAGACCCAGTACTTC
TRBV6-2/TRBV6-3,.,TRBD1,TRBJ1-5,CASSHRGRGNQPQHF,TGTGCCAGCAGTCACAGGGGGCGAGGCAATCAGCCCCAGCATTTT
TRBV11-3,once,TRBD2,TRBJ2-5,CASSLAGTSAETQYF,TGTGCCAGCAGCTTAGCCGGGACTAGCGCGGAGACCCAGTACTTC
TRBV6-5,.,.,TRBJ1-2,CASRLGSGQGYTF,TGTGCCAGCAGGCTGGGGTCCGGACAGGGCTACACCTTC
TRBV4-2,.,TRBD1,TRBJ1-5,CASSQGRGGDRDQPQHF,TGTGCCAGCAGCCAAGGGAGAGGGGGGGACAGGGATCAGCCCCAGCATTTT
TRBV7-9,.,TRBD1,TRBJ1-1,CASSLRQGGDTEAFF,TGTGCCAGCAGCCTCCGACAGGGGGGAGACACTGAAGCTTTCTTT
TRBV9,.,.,TRBJ1-1,CASSASQGGGEAFF,TGTGCCAGCAGCGCCTCTCAGGGAGGGGGTGAAGCTTTCTTT
TRBV25-1,.,.,TRBJ2-3,CASGGNTDTQYF,TGTGCCAGCGGGGGGAACACAGATACGCAGTATTTT
TRBV3-1/TRBV3-2,few,.,TRBJ2-3,CASSQGRGGDTQYF,TGTGCCAGCAGCCAAGGGAGGGGGGGAGATACGCAGTATTTT
TRBV6-1,.,.,TRBJ1-5,CASSEGSPNQPQHF,TGTGCCAGCAGTGAAGGGAGCCCCAATCAGCCCCAGCATTTT
TRBV7-2,.,.,TRBJ1-5,CASSPFDQPQHF,TGTGCCAGCAGCCCGTTTGATCAGCCCCAGCATTTT
TRBV2,.,TRBD1,TRBJ1-6,CASSPGTERSPLHF,TGTGCCAGCAGTCCCGGGACAGAACGATCACCCCTCCACTTT
TRBV11-1,.,TRBD1,TRBJ1-4,CASPLLRQGRKLFF,TGTGCCAGCCCGCTACTTAGACAGGGACGAAAACTGTTTTTT
TRBV4-1,.,TRBD1,TRBJ2-3,CASSQSTGTGGTDTQYF,TGCGCCAGCAGCCAGTCGACCGGGACAGGGGGCACAGATACGCAGTATTTT
TRBV7-2,.,TRBD2,TRBJ2-7,CASSLKTSGSGLGEQYF,TGTGCCAGCAGCTTAAAGACTAGCGGGAGCGGGTTGGGCGAGCAGTACTTC
TRBV5-1,.,.,TRBJ1-4,CASSSQGLDEKLFF,TGCGCCAGCAGCTCTCAGGGGCTGGATGAAAAACTGTTTTTT
TRBV15,.,.,TRBJ1-5,CATSRGGEGQPQHF,TGTGCCACCAGCAGAGGAGGGGAGGGGCAGCCCCAGCATTTT
TRBV11-2,.,.,TRBJ2-3,CASSWAGATSVADTQYF,TGTGCCAGCAGCTGGGCAGGGGCCACCTCAGTCGCAGATACGCAGTATTTT
TRBV19,.,TRBD1,TRBJ1-2,CASSPSDRDFLGYTF,TGTGCCAGTAGTCCATCGGACAGGGATTTTCTTGGCTACACCTTC
TRBV27,once,.,TRBJ2-1,CASSLLSGGSYNEQFF,TGTGCCAGCAGTTTACTGTCCGGGGGCTCCTACAATGAGCAGTTCTTC
TRBV19,.,TRBD1,TRBJ1-1,CASTGTGGFLDTEAFF,TGTGCCAGTACGGGGACAGGGGGGTTTTTGGACACTGAAGCTTTCTTT
TRBV10-3,.,TRBD2,TRBJ2-1,CAISTAGAHNEQFF,TGTGCCATCAGTACAGCGGGAGCCCACAATGAGCAGTTCTTC
TRBV18,.,.,TRBJ1-5,CASSRGEDQPQHF,TGTGCCAGCTCACGCGGGGAGGATCAGCCCCAGCATTTT
TRBV6-5,.,.,TRBJ1-5,CASRGDINQPQHF,TGTGCCAGCAGGGGGGACATCAATCAGCCCCAGCATTTT
TRBV6-5,once,.,TRBJ2-5,CASSSDQETQYF,TGTGCCAGCAGTTCCGACCAAGAGACCCAGTACTTC
TRBV6-4,.,TRBD2,TRBJ2-2,CASSDPGTSGGELFF,TGTGCCAGCAGTGACCCCGGGACTAGCGGCGGGGAGCTGTTTTTT